The 21 T cell receptor beta chains reported below all come from one sample, sequenced in a study of OX40 agonist ivuxolimab in advanced cancers. Sequencing used immunoSEQ multiplex PCR; TCRdb keeps in-frame clones, though not all of them. The sample consists of tens of thousands of clones, roughly 92% of them appearing once. Sequencing was performed on CD4+ or CD8+ T cells sorted from blood, taken in a trial of the OX40 agonist ivuxolimab. These receptors originate from an adult with an advanced solid tumor such as melanoma, head and neck, liver or kidney cancer.

This sequence joins TRBV2 and TRBJ2-1; weak D call: TRBD2 (6 bases). This CDR3 contains 15 residues. V lost 6 bases and J lost 3, with 15 bases in between. Looked up from germline, CDR1 is SNHLY and CDR2 is FYNNEI. This CDR3 is CASRPGLRDYNEQFF. As DNA, the CDR3 is TGTGCCAGCAGACCCGGACTACGAGACTACAATGAGCAGTTCTTC.

This CDR3 reads CASSLNLGGGGELFF. CDR3 DNA: TGTGCCAGCAGTTTAAATTTGGGGGGAGGCGGGGAGCTGTTTTTT. The chain recombines TRBV27 with TRBJ2-2; a weak D match, TRBD2 (6 bases). V lost 2 bases, J lost 7 bases, and 14 bases lay in between. Germline V CDR1 and CDR2: MNHEY, SMNVEV (reference sequence). There are 15 residues in the CDR3.

The V gene is TRBV27, the J gene TRBJ2-7; D possibly corresponds to TRBD2 (5 bases). The V end lost 4 bases, the J end lost 0 bases, and 16 bases lay between the germline ends. The CDR3 covers 16 residues. Per the germline V gene, CDR1 is MNHEY and CDR2 is SMNVEV (reference sequence). This CDR3 is CASSSYLATSSYEQYF. The CDR3, as DNA: TGTGCCAGCAGTTCCTATTTAGCGACATCCTCCTACGAGCAGTACTTC.

This clone was recorded once. The chain employs TRBV9 and TRBJ2-1; the match to TRBD2 covers 7 bases. The CDR3 is 12 amino acids. Germline CDR1 is SGDLS and CDR2 is YYNGEE. Trimming at V came to 3 bases and at J to 9 bases, leaving 3 bases not matched to a gene. CDR3 in amino acids: CASSDPSGEQFF. The CDR3 nucleotides read TGTGCCAGCAGCGACCCTAGCGGTGAGCAGTTCTTC.

The chain carries TRBV6-6 and TRBJ2-2, with 8 bases identical to TRBD2. The CDR3 spans 12 residues. Germline assignment: CDR1 MNHNY and CDR2 SVGAGI (reference sequence). The CDR3 DNA sequence: TGTGCGAGCGGCGGGGGGACCGGGGAGCTGTTTTTT. It is translated as CASGGGTGELFF.

The rearrangement joins TRBV6-5 to TRBJ2-7, with 7 bases aligning to TRBD1. The CDR3 runs to 13 residues. The trim removed 2 bases at V and 3 bases at J, leaving 1 base unmatched. Germline V gives CDR1 MNHEY, CDR2 SVGAGI. In nucleotides, the CDR3 is TGTGCCAGCAGTTACGGACAGGTCTACGAGCAGTACTTC. Translated: CASSYGQVYEQYF.

This chain links TRBV6-5 with TRBJ1-5; 8 bases are shared with TRBD1. Germline loops: CDR1 MNHEY, CDR2 SVGAGI. This CDR3 region has 15 residues. J gave up 1 base and V 6 bases, and 5 bases lay outside the gene matches. The CDR3 DNA is TGTGCCAGCAGCGACAGGGGAATCAGCAATCAGCCCCAGCATTTT. This encodes CASSDRGISNQPQHF.

The chain recombines TRBV7-6 with TRBJ2-2, with D unresolved. Germline CDR1 and CDR2: SGHVS and FNYEAQ. This CDR3 has 14 residues. Trimming took off 3 bases at V and 4 bases at J, with 9 bases between the two ends. This CDR3 is CASSLVYGTGELFF. The CDR3 DNA follows: TGTGCCAGCAGCTTGGTTTATGGCACCGGGGAGCTGTTTTTT.

The rearrangement joins TRBV7-6 to TRBJ2-7; unclear D gene. Trimming stripped 3 bases from V and 2 bases from J, with 8 bases between. The germline gives CDR1 SGHVS, CDR2 FNYEAQ. The CDR3 runs 13 residues. The CDR3 bases are TGTGCCAGCAGCTTGGCTAGTACCTACGAGCAGTACTTC. Protein sequence: CASSLASTYEQYF.

The gene calls are TRBV10-2 and TRBJ2-3; D is perhaps TRBD2 (6 bases). Germline V gives CDR1 WSHSY, CDR2 SAAADI. Trimming removed 2 bases from V and 0 bases from J, with 12 bases in between. CDR3 length: 16 residues. The CDR3 protein is CASSERAGGSTDTQYF. The CDR3 DNA reads as TGCGCCAGCAGTGAGCGAGCGGGTGGTAGCACAGATACGCAGTATTTT.

The V and J genes are TRBV6-1 and TRBJ1-2, with 8 bases that match TRBD1. This CDR3 spans 16 amino acids. Looked up from germline, CDR1 is MNHNS and CDR2 is SASEGT. V lost 4 bases, J lost 6 bases, and 13 bases stayed unmatched. The CDR3 coding sequence is TGTGCCAGCAGTGGTCCTTGGACAGGGAGGACGGATGGCTACACCTTC. It is translated as CASSGPWTGRTDGYTF.

The chain combines TRBV5-4 with TRBJ1-3; D is ambiguous. The CDR3 extends over 14 amino acids. Germline V gene sequence: CDR1 SGHNT, CDR2 YYREEE (reference sequence). V was pared by 3 bases and J by 0 bases, with 7 bases between. The CDR3 region has the DNA TGTGCCAGCAGCTCCACCTTCTCTGGAAACACCATATATTTT. It specifies CASSSTFSGNTIYF.

The chain carries TRBV4-1 and TRBJ1-5; the D gene is possibly TRBD1 (5 bases). Germline CDR1 reads MGHRA; CDR2 reads YSYEKL. This CDR3 region has 13 residues. The V end lost 5 bases, the J end lost 4 bases, and 9 bases lay between the germline ends. CDR3 residues: CASSGRGNQPQHF. CDR3 nucleotide sequence: TGCGCCAGCAGCGGAAGGGGAAATCAGCCCCAGCATTTT.

This clone is large within its sample. The chain recombines TRBV28 with TRBJ1-2, with no clear D. The germline gives CDR1 MDHEN, CDR2 SYDVKM. The CDR3 has 13 amino acids. The V and J ends lost 1 base and 2 bases respectively, with 5 bases between them. CDR3 residues: CASSLSRNYGYTF. DNA of the CDR3: TGTGCCAGCAGTTTATCGCGGAACTATGGCTACACCTTC.

The V and J genes are TRBV27 and TRBJ2-1; TRBD2 aligns across 9 bases. This CDR3 is 16 amino acids long. The germline gives CDR1 MNHEY, CDR2 SMNVEV (reference sequence). V gave up 5 bases and J gave up 5 bases; unmatched junction bases: 10. The CDR3 here is CASSPTTGLAHNEQFF. The CDR3 DNA follows: TGTGCCAGCAGTCCAACGACGGGACTAGCCCACAATGAGCAGTTCTTC.

This clone came up once. J is TRBJ1-1 and V is TRBV4-3; possibly TRBD1 for D (5 bases). The V end lost 3 bases, the J end lost 3 bases, and 20 bases lay between the germline ends. The CDR3 extends over 17 amino acids. Germline V CDR1 and CDR2: LGHNA, YSLEER. CDR3 amino acids: CASSHRSPGGADTEAFF. In nucleotides, the CDR3 is TGCGCCAGCAGCCATAGGTCCCCTGGAGGGGCGGACACTGAAGCTTTCTTT.

The rearrangement uses TRBV6-1 and TRBJ2-3; D gene unclear. Trimming took 6 bases from V and 2 from J, leaving 6 bases between them. The CDR3 runs 12 residues. Germline V gene sequence: CDR1 MNHNS, CDR2 SASEGT. CDR3 loop: CASRTSTDTQYF. CDR3 DNA: TGTGCCAGCAGGACTTCCACAGATACGCAGTATTTT.

The gene calls are TRBV5-1 and TRBJ1-2; 7 bases match TRBD1. The CDR3 is made up of 14 amino acids. The ends lost 5 bases at V and 6 bases at J; junction bases unmatched: 10. CDR1 SGHRS and CDR2 YFSETQ come from the germline V gene. CDR3 sequence (DNA): TGCGCCAGCAGTCCTATCCAGGGGGAGGATGGCTACACCTTC. Translation gives CASSPIQGEDGYTF.

The chain links TRBV27 to TRBJ2-2; tentatively, D is TRBD2 (6 bases). This CDR3 contains 14 residues. The ends were cut back, 4 bases at V and 4 bases at J, with 10 bases in the middle. The V gene's germline CDR1 is MNHEY and CDR2 SMNVEV (reference sequence). The CDR3 DNA reads TGTGCCAGCAGTTATGGGAGGCCCACCGGGGAGCTGTTTTTT. Amino acids: CASSYGRPTGELFF.

The chain joins TRBV16 to TRBJ1-5; 9 bases align to TRBD1. CDR1 and CDR2 from the germline V gene are KGHSY and FQNENV. CDR3 length equals 16 residues. With 3 bases clipped from V and 5 bases from J, the junction kept 8 bases outside the gene matches. The chain's CDR3 is CASSHSLGDRDQPQHF. The CDR3 DNA follows: TGTGCCAGCAGCCACTCATTGGGGGACAGGGATCAGCCCCAGCATTTT.

The V gene is TRBV6-5, the J gene TRBJ2-5; 7 nucleotides align to TRBD2. The trim removed 3 bases at V and 10 bases at J, leaving 8 bases unmatched. CDR1 is MNHEY, CDR2 SVGAGI, per germline. This CDR3 is 13 amino acids long. CDR3 loop: CASSYSGPRDQYF. DNA of the CDR3: TGTGCCAGCAGTTATAGCGGGCCAAGAGACCAGTACTTC.